These T cell receptor beta chains were read from a single sample in a study of blood T cell repertoires in COVID-19. Sequencing was performed with immunoSEQ multiplex PCR; in TCRdb, only in-frame clones are kept and a portion is missing. The sample contains 130,000 or so clones, just under 90% of which appear only once. The sequenced sample consisted of peripheral blood. The receptor set was obtained from a woman aged 50 to 60 with acute or convalescent COVID-19. Each CDR3 is given with its conserved first and last residue. D genes are given only for firm matches. Size is omitted from some rows. Given values are once, few, many or a class for expanded clones.

15,-,TRBD1,TRBJ2-5,TRBV9,CASSYRDRGRVTQYF,TGTGCCAGCAGCTACCGGGACAGGGGGCGCGTGACCCAGTACTTC
12,once,-,TRBJ2-1,TRBV2,CASRGDSGEQFF,TGTGCCAGCAGGGGGGACAGCGGGGAGCAGTTCTTC
14,-,-,TRBJ2-4,TRBV4-3,CASSQDWGPDIQYF,TGCGCCAGCAGCCAAGATTGGGGCCCCGACATTCAGTACTTC
13,-,TRBD2,TRBJ2-3,TRBV30,CAFTSGGTGTQYF,TGTGCCTTTACTAGCGGGGGGACGGGTACGCAGTATTTT
14,-,-,TRBJ1-3,TRBV3-1/TRBV3-2,CASSQTYSGNTIYF,TGTGCCAGCAGCCAAACCTACTCTGGAAACACCATATATTTT
15,-,-,TRBJ2-2,TRBV30,CAFVRAARYGGELFF,TGTGCATTCGTGAGGGCGGCCCGATACGGCGGGGAGCTGTTTTTT
15,once,-,TRBJ1-5,TRBV11-2,CASSLHIGGNQPQHF,TGTGCCAGCAGCTTACACATTGGGGGGAATCAGCCCCAGCATTTT
15,-,-,TRBJ1-1,TRBV7-9,CASTHYREMNTEAFF,TGTGCCAGCACCCACTACAGGGAAATGAACACTGAAGCTTTCTTT
12,-,TRBD1,TRBJ2-5,TRBV29-1,CSGGTGLETQYF,TGCAGCGGTGGGACAGGGTTAGAGACCCAGTACTTC
15,once,-,TRBJ2-7,TRBV7-9,CASSFPKDRSGEQYF,TGTGCCAGCAGCTTTCCCAAAGACAGGTCTGGCGAGCAGTACTTC
16,-,-,TRBJ1-1,TRBV3-1/TRBV3-2,CASSQARLAGNTEAFF,TGTGCCAGCAGCCAGGCCCGACTGGCGGGGAACACTGAAGCTTTCTTT
18,-,TRBD1,TRBJ2-6,TRBV24-1,CATDDGQGAFSGANVLTF,TGTGCCACGGATGACGGACAGGGGGCTTTCTCTGGGGCCAACGTCCTGACTTTC
14,few,-,TRBJ1-4,TRBV24-1,CATSEGQSGEKLFF,TGTGCCACCAGTGAGGGGCAGTCCGGGGAAAAACTGTTTTTT
19,-,-,TRBJ1-3,TRBV3-1/TRBV3-2,CASSQKHPKDIRVKDTIYF,TGTGCCAGCAGCCAAAAACACCCCAAGGACATTCGGGTGAAGGACACCATATATTTT
15,-,-,TRBJ2-3,TRBV5-1,CASSLGLTGTDTQYF,TGCGCCAGCAGCTTGGGATTGACTGGCACAGATACGCAGTATTTT
15,-,TRBD2,TRBJ2-2,TRBV5-1,CASSLLSGSDGELFF,TGCGCCAGCAGCTTGCTTAGCGGGAGTGACGGGGAGCTGTTTTTT
15,-,-,TRBJ2-3,TRBV6-5,CASRSMVRGTDTQYF,TGTGCCAGCAGGTCCATGGTGAGGGGCACAGATACGCAGTATTTT
14,-,-,TRBJ1-5,TRBV30,CAWSVKQGSQPQHF,TGTGCCTGGAGTGTAAAACAGGGTAGTCAGCCCCAGCATTTT
15,-,-,TRBJ1-1,TRBV7-2,CASSLGRAGNTEAFF,TGTGCCAGCAGCTTAGGGCGAGCAGGGAACACTGAAGCTTTCTTT
17,-,-,TRBJ1-3,TRBV7-8,CASSLARLGSVIDTIYF,TGTGCCAGCAGCTTAGCGCGGCTAGGATCCGTGATAGACACCATATATTTT
14,-,-,TRBJ2-3,TRBV5-6,CASSRPTITDTQYF,TGTGCCAGCAGCCGCCCTACCATCACAGATACGCAGTATTTT
14,-,-,TRBJ2-7,TRBV30,CAWSCGRVFYEQYF,TGTGCCTGGAGCTGTGGCAGGGTTTTTTACGAGCAGTACTTC
14,-,-,TRBJ2-7,TRBV18,CASSSGPGDQETYF,TGTGCCAGCTCATCGGGACCAGGGGATCAGGAGACGTACTTC
17,-,-,TRBJ2-5,TRBV15,CATSRDYQRSYQETQYF,TGTGCCACCAGCAGAGATTACCAGCGATCGTACCAAGAGACCCAGTACTTC
15,-,-,TRBJ1-1,TRBV7-2,CASSLVGAYPTEAFF,TGTGCCAGCAGCTTAGTGGGAGCCTACCCCACTGAAGCTTTCTTT
16,-,-,TRBJ1-1,TRBV6-5,CASSYSRDLGTPTAFF,TGTGCCAGCAGTTACTCGCGGGACTTGGGGACGCCCACAGCTTTCTTT
14,-,-,TRBJ1-1,TRBV24-1,CATSDAQGNTEAFF,TGTGCCACCAGTGATGCCCAGGGGAACACTGAAGCTTTCTTT
16,-,TRBD1,TRBJ1-6,TRBV4-2,CASRLLGQGNNSPLHF,TGTGCCAGCAGACTACTGGGACAGGGCAATAATTCACCCCTCCACTTT
13,-,-,TRBJ2-3,TRBV3-1/TRBV3-2,CASSPSTADTQYF,TGTGCCAGCAGCCCTTCGACTGCAGATACGCAGTATTTT
15,-,TRBD1,TRBJ1-5,TRBV20-1,CSASPGTDSNQPQHF,TGCAGTGCTAGTCCTGGGACAGATAGCAATCAGCCCCAGCATTTT
12,-,-,TRBJ1-2,TRBV24-1,CATSGRGDGYTF,TGTGCCACCTCTGGGCGGGGCGATGGCTACACCTTC
14,-,TRBD1,TRBJ2-7,TRBV11-2,CASGFGQGAYEQYF,TGTGCCAGCGGTTTTGGACAGGGGGCTTACGAGCAGTACTTC
15,-,-,TRBJ1-3,TRBV7-8,CASSETGGSGNTIYF,TGTGCCAGCAGCGAGACGGGGGGCTCTGGAAACACCATATATTTT
16,few,-,TRBJ2-7,TRBV6-5,CASSYSIVGHTYEQYF,TGTGCCAGCAGTTACTCGATAGTGGGACATACCTACGAGCAGTACTTC
16,-,-,TRBJ2-2,TRBV24-1,CATRAAGQTGTGELFF,TGTGCCACCCGGGCGGCGGGGCAGACGGGCACCGGGGAGCTGTTTTTT
14,-,-,TRBJ1-1,TRBV10-3,CAISARGLNTEAFF,TGTGCCATCAGTGCTAGGGGTCTGAACACTGAAGCTTTCTTT
18,-,TRBD1,TRBJ2-5,TRBV3-1/TRBV3-2,CASSQEVRQGPFQETQYF,TGTGCCAGCAGCCAAGAAGTCAGACAGGGGCCTTTTCAAGAGACCCAGTACTTC
15,-,TRBD1,TRBJ1-4,TRBV24-1,CATSDSGQGHEKLFF,TGTGCCACCAGTGATTCCGGACAGGGTCATGAAAAACTGTTTTTT
15,-,TRBD2,TRBJ2-7,TRBV5-1,CASSFASGGAYEQYF,TGCGCCAGCAGCTTCGCCTCGGGAGGAGCCTACGAGCAGTACTTC
15,-,TRBD2,TRBJ2-1,TRBV5-4,CASSRGGLASNEQFF,TGTGCCAGCAGCCGCGGCGGACTAGCCTCTAATGAGCAGTTCTTC
14,-,-,TRBJ2-3,TRBV24-1,CATRDSTRGDTQYF,TGTGCCACCAGGGATTCGACTAGAGGGGATACGCAGTATTTT
13,once,-,TRBJ1-2,TRBV2,CASIRGIPYGYTF,TGTGCCAGCATAAGGGGAATTCCCTATGGCTACACCTTC
15,-,-,TRBJ2-7,TRBV13,CASSFSSLQGGEQYF,TGTGCCAGCAGCTTTTCGTCACTACAGGGTGGCGAGCAGTACTTC
13,few,TRBD1,TRBJ2-1,TRBV7-8,CASRSGQGNEQFF,TGTGCCAGCAGATCCGGACAGGGCAATGAGCAGTTCTTC
13,-,TRBD1,TRBJ1-1,TRBV7-3,CASSLGTDTEAFF,TGTGCCAGCAGCTTGGGGACAGACACTGAAGCTTTCTTT